This T cell receptor beta chain was identified during a study of Ad26.COV2.S vaccination and SARS-CoV-2 variants. Study background: Enrollment placed the donor in the COV1001 Ad26.COV2.S trial arm. Study conclusions and caveats: Vaccinated individuals (as opposed to placebo recipients) had higher spike-specific TCR breadth. For non-spike TCRs, breadth in vaccine recipients resembled that in placebo recipients.

Noted treatment: about 20 received Ad26.COV2.S at low or high dose, single or two shots; about five received placebo; per-sample allocation not given. Sampling happened 63 days after the first vaccine or placebo injection. Expressing Wuhan-strain SARS-CoV-2 spike, an Ad26 vector served as the vaccine. With regard to this clone: No antigen is known for it.

Measured with immunoSEQ multiplex PCR; TCRdb has only the in-frame clones, and not every one. This table has around 250,000 clones, around 88% appearing once. Trimming shortened V by 1 base and J by 10 bases, and 11 bases separated the two germline ends. Looked up from germline, CDR1 is LGHNA and CDR2 is YNFKEQ. CDR3 length: 13 amino acids. This chain uses TRBV4-2 with TRBJ1-5; D gene ambiguous. This TCR was sampled from a person between 18 and 65 years old who received the Ad26.COV2.S COVID-19 vaccine or a placebo. This material consisted of peripheral blood, taken in a trial of Ad26.COV2.S vaccine versus placebo. The CDR3 reads CASSQGRPQPQHF. In DNA form, the CDR3 reads TGTGCCAGCAGCCAAGGCAGACCCCAACCCCAGCATTTT.